Sequencing of this T cell receptor (beta chain) was carried out in a study of blood T cells in healthy people across ages. A J-beta primer mix and a sample-barcoded 5' primer were used in a second PCR of roughly 6 to 11 cycles. TCRdb processed the 5' RACE reads anew with MiXCR; each CDR3 protein has one entry. The sample holds about 640,000 distinct CDR3 sequences, around three fifths seen once. There are 11 residues in the CDR3. Germline V gene data show CDR1 as MNHNS and CDR2 as SASEGT. Trimming left V 8 bases short and J 3 bases short, with 8 bases between. Sequences were obtained from blood. This sequence was found in a man aged 60 to 69 in good health. The J gene is TRBJ2-7, the V gene TRBV6-1; possible D gene TRBD1, 5 bases. The CDR3 here is CASGADYEQYF. CDR3 bases: TGTGCCAGCGGGGCTGACTACGAGCAGTACTTC.